A single sample gave rise to the 24 T cell receptor beta chains below, sequenced in a study of patients and donors after allogeneic stem cell transplantation. TCRdb itself ran the RT-PCR reads through MiXCR, one entry per CDR3 protein. The repertoire holds roughly 190,000 distinct CDR3 sequences, around 41% seen once, with around 35% in the top ten. Source material: blood, either unsorted or a sorted T cell fraction (not recorded which). The receptors shown here come from a human donor who was either an allogeneic HSCT recipient or a stem cell or donor lymphocyte infusion donor (not recorded which). It is not recorded whose cells these are; they may come from a transplant donor.

This chain connects TRBV9 to TRBJ2-7; the match to TRBD1 covers 10 bases. CDR3 size: 17 residues. Germline V gene data show CDR1 as SGDLS and CDR2 as YYNGEE. J was trimmed by 2 bases and V by 4 bases; bases with no gene match: 12. The CDR3 DNA sequence: TGTGCCAGCAGCCCGACACTGGGGGGACAGGGGACCTACGAGCAGTACTTC. Translation gives CASSPTLGGQGTYEQYF.

This clonotype appeared once. The chain is built from TRBV7-9 and TRBJ2-1; D is uncertain. In germline, CDR1 is SEHNR, CDR2 FQNEAQ (reference sequence). V lost 5 bases to trimming and J lost 0 bases, with 11 bases between them. CDR3 size: 15 residues. CDR3 region: CASSAVFPSYNEQFF. In nucleotides, the CDR3 is TGTGCCAGCAGCGCTGTTTTCCCCTCCTACAATGAGCAGTTCTTC.

This clonotype was detected only a few times. The rearrangement joins TRBV6-2 or TRBV6-3 to TRBJ2-1; 8 bases match TRBD2. V lost 6 bases, J lost 9 bases, and 7 bases stayed unmatched. The CDR3 is 13 residues long. Germline assignment: CDR1 MNHEY and CDR2 SVGEGT. The CDR3 DNA follows: TGTGCCAGCAGGCCAGCGGGAGTCCCTGAGCAGTTCTTC. Protein product: CASRPAGVPEQFF.

The chain uses TRBV6-2 or TRBV6-3 and TRBJ1-2, with 9 bases lining up with TRBD1. This CDR3 contains 19 residues. Looked up from germline, CDR1 is MNHEY and CDR2 is SVGEGT. J gave up 0 bases and V 2 bases, and 13 bases lay outside the gene matches. The CDR3 bases are TGTGCCAGCAGTTACGAAATCGGGACAGGGCAACCAGCTAACTATGGCTACACCTTC. Encoded protein: CASSYEIGTGQPANYGYTF.

The chain uses TRBV20-1 and TRBJ1-6, with D tentatively TRBD1 (5 bases). The germline CDR1 and CDR2 sequences are DFQATT and SNEGSKA (reference sequence). V shed 0 bases and J shed 7 bases, with 10 bases lying between them. CDR3 size: 14 residues. CDR3 in amino acids: CSARDQGGNSPLHF. In DNA form, the CDR3 reads TGCAGTGCTAGAGATCAGGGTGGGAATTCACCCCTCCACTTT.

This clonotype was detected only a few times. The chain recombines TRBV15 with TRBJ2-7; tentatively, D is TRBD1 or TRBD2 (5 bases each). The V and J ends lost 5 bases and 4 bases respectively, with 21 bases between them. The germline V gene encodes CDR1 LNHNV and CDR2 YYDKDF (reference sequence). The CDR3 sequence is 16 residues long. CDR3 nucleotide sequence: TGTGCCACCAGCGTCGACGAGGGGCGAATAAAGTACGAGCAGTACTTC. This sequence encodes CATSVDEGRIKYEQYF.

This clonotype was seen a few times. For the CDR3, the DNA is TGTGCCAGCAGCCACACCCGGGCCACGAACACCGGGGAGCTGTTTTTT. Its translation is CASSHTRATNTGELFF. This sequence joins TRBV7-2 and TRBJ2-2; no clear D. There are 16 residues in the CDR3. The V gene lost 5 bases and the J gene lost 0 bases, with 13 bases spanning the gap. CDR1 and CDR2 from the germline V gene are SGHTA and FQGNSA. The full variable domain, its missing parts supplied by reference TRBV7-2 and TRBJ2-2, is GAGVSQSPSNKVTEKGKDVELRCDPISGHTALYWYRQSLGQGLEFLIYFQGNSAPDKSGLPSDRFSAERTGGSVSTLTIQRTQQEDSAVYLCASSHTRATNTGELFFGEGSRLTVL.

This sequence joins TRBV6-6 and TRBJ2-7; possibly TRBD1 for D (5 bases). CDR1 MNHNY and CDR2 SVGAGI come from the germline V gene (reference sequence). V was trimmed by 2 bases and J by 5 bases, leaving 13 bases between them. The CDR3 contains 14 residues. CDR3 protein: CASSYKGAGNEQYF. CDR3 nucleotides: TGTGCCAGCAGTTACAAAGGGGCAGGCAACGAGCAGTACTTC.

The chain carries TRBV19 and TRBJ1-1; D gene uncertain. Germline lookup yields CDR1 LNHDA and CDR2 SQIVND (reference sequence). CDR3 size: 13 residues. V gave up 3 bases and J gave up 5 bases, with 10 bases separating them. CDR3 residues: CASSIGVGTEAFF. The CDR3 DNA reads as TGTGCCAGTAGTATCGGGGTAGGGACTGAAGCTTTCTTT.

The table lists this clonotype with a few counts. The rearrangement links TRBV28 to TRBJ1-5; D is possibly TRBD1 (6 bases). CDR1 MDHEN and CDR2 SYDVKM come from the germline V gene. The CDR3 extends over 13 amino acids. The V end was cut by 2 bases, the J end by 7 bases, with 9 bases between. CDR3: CASSLRGSQPQHF. In DNA, the CDR3 is TGTGCCAGCAGTTTAAGGGGGAGCCAGCCCCAGCATTTT.

V gene TRBV10-3 combines with J gene TRBJ2-1, with 9 bases matching TRBD2. Trimming at V came to 1 base and at J to 9 bases, leaving 13 bases not matched to a gene. The CDR3 runs to 17 residues. CDR1 is ENHRY and CDR2 is SYGVKD in the germline V gene. The CDR3: CAISEFSGRGVSSEQFF. The CDR3 DNA is TGTGCCATCAGTGAGTTTAGCGGGAGAGGGGTAAGTAGTGAGCAGTTCTTC.

The chain carries TRBV15 and TRBJ2-7, with TRBD1 as a possible D gene (6 bases). This CDR3 has 14 amino acids. Germline V gene data show CDR1 as LNHNV and CDR2 as YYDKDF (reference sequence). V was pared by 6 bases and J by 6 bases, with 18 bases between. CDR3 protein: CATRIEADSGEQYF. The CDR3 DNA is TGTGCCACCAGGATAGAGGCGGACAGTGGCGAGCAGTACTTC.

V is TRBV25-1 and J is TRBJ2-6, with D hard to call. The V gene lost 5 bases and the J gene lost 2 bases, with 13 bases spanning the gap. Germline V gene sequence: CDR1 MGHDK, CDR2 SYGVNS. This CDR3 comprises 16 residues. In DNA form, the CDR3 reads TGTGCCAGCAGTTTGTCTCCGCTTACTGGGGCCAACGTCCTGACTTTC. It translates to CASSLSPLTGANVLTF.

The J gene is TRBJ2-3, the V gene TRBV12-3 or TRBV12-4; tentative D call: TRBD1 (6 bases). The V and J ends lost 2 bases and 3 bases respectively, with 9 bases between them. The CDR3 has 14 residues. The CDR3 sequence is CASSLSGATDTQYF. CDR3 nucleotides: TGTGCCAGCAGTTTATCAGGGGCTACAGATACGCAGTATTTT.

This clonotype is a singleton in its sample. This chain uses TRBV2 with TRBJ2-4; 7 nucleotides align to TRBD2. Germline CDR1 reads SNHLY; CDR2 reads FYNNEI. The ends lost 6 bases at V and 0 bases at J; junction bases unmatched: 5. The CDR3 is 15 amino acids. The CDR3 DNA is TGTGCCAGCAGCCGACTAGCCCTAGCCAAAAACATTCAGTACTTC. Translation gives CASSRLALAKNIQYF.

This rearrangement joins TRBV5-6 to TRBJ2-2, with a tentative D call TRBD1 (5 bases). The length of the CDR3 is 14 residues. The V end lost 3 bases, the J end lost 6 bases, and 12 bases lay between the germline ends. Germline values: CDR1 SGHDT, CDR2 YYEEEE. CDR3 in DNA: TGTGCCAGCAGCTACAATGTGGGGCCCGGGGAGCTGTTTTTT. Encoded protein: CASSYNVGPGELFF.

This clonotype has only a few counts. The rearrangement uses TRBV4-3 and TRBJ2-3, with 10 bases matching TRBD2. The CDR3 is made up of 17 amino acids. V trimming: 1 base; J trimming: 3 bases; junction bases outside the gene matches: 7. In germline, CDR1 is LGHNA, CDR2 YSLEER. CDR3 nucleotide sequence: TGCGCCAGCAGCCAAGGTGCTAGCGGGAGAAGTACAGATACGCAGTATTTT. Its translation is CASSQGASGRSTDTQYF.

This clonotype occurred once. CDR3 sequence reads: CASSHYGGGDEQFF. Written as DNA, the CDR3 is TGTGCCAGCAGCCATTATGGGGGAGGGGATGAGCAGTTCTTC. This chain links TRBV14 with TRBJ2-1, with 7 nucleotides matching TRBD2. There are 14 residues in the CDR3. J gave up 8 bases and V 3 bases, and 7 bases lay outside the gene matches. CDR1 and CDR2 from the germline V gene are SGHDN and FVKESK.

Only a few counts were recorded for this clonotype. V usage is TRBV18 and J usage is TRBJ1-1, with D possibly being TRBD1 (6 bases). The CDR3 is 15 amino acids. Trimming shortened V by 0 bases and J by 1 base, and 9 bases separated the two germline ends. Germline loops: CDR1 KGHSH, CDR2 LQKENI. Here the CDR3 reads CASSPPQGQNTEAFF. CDR3 nucleotide sequence: TGTGCCAGCTCACCACCTCAGGGACAGAACACTGAAGCTTTCTTT.

V gene TRBV28 combines with J gene TRBJ2-6, with D unresolved. V was pared by 6 bases and J by 0 bases, with 6 bases between. This CDR3 is 14 amino acids long. In germline, CDR1 is MDHEN, CDR2 SYDVKM. The CDR3 DNA reads as TGTGCCAGCAGATCAGGCTCTGGGGCCAACGTCCTGACTTTC. Its translation is CASRSGSGANVLTF.

In its sample, this clonotype was seen a few times. V gene TRBV30 combines with J gene TRBJ1-5, with 9 bases matching TRBD1. V was pared by 3 bases and J by 5 bases, with 2 bases of the junction left unmatched. The CDR3 contains 13 residues. Germline V gene sequence: CDR1 GTSNPN, CDR2 SVGIG (reference sequence). In DNA, the CDR3 is TGTGCCTGGAGCGGGGACAGGGATCAGCCCCAGCATTTT. It encodes CAWSGDRDQPQHF.

V and J are TRBV20-1 and TRBJ1-2; possible D gene TRBD1, 5 bases. Trimming left V 7 bases short and J 8 bases short, with 20 bases between. Germline assignment: CDR1 DFQATT and CDR2 SNEGSKA (reference sequence). The CDR3 runs to 13 residues. CDR3 nucleotides: TGCAGTGTCATAAGGCAGGGAACAGGAGGCTACACCTTC. Protein sequence: CSVIRQGTGGYTF.

This clonotype has a single count. This may be a read error: a much more frequent sequence differs by one nucleotide. CDR3 coding DNA: TGTGCCAGCAGTTGGGGAGACTCTGGGGCCAACGTCCTGACTTTC. Translating gives CASSWGDSGANVLTF. The chain joins TRBV28 to TRBJ2-6, with D possibly being TRBD2 (5 bases). The germline CDR1 and CDR2 sequences are MDHEN and SYDVKM. The CDR3 covers 15 residues. V lost 4 bases and J lost 0, with 7 bases in between. The whole variable domain, filled in from reference TRBV28 and TRBJ2-6, reads DVKVTQSSRYLVKRTGEKVFLECVQDMDHENMFWYRQDPGLGLRLIYFSYDVKMKEKGDIPEGYSVSREKKERFSLILESASTNQTSMYLCASSWGDSGANVLTFGAGSRLTVL.

This chain joins TRBV5-1 and TRBJ2-7, with D tentatively TRBD1 (5 bases). Germline-derived CDR1 and CDR2 are SGHRS and YFSETQ. V was trimmed by 0 bases and J by 3 bases, leaving 13 bases between them. This CDR3 is 15 amino acids long. CDR3 in DNA: TGCGCCAGCAGCTTGGGGTCGGCAGGGCTCTACGAGCAGTACTTC. Translated, it gives CASSLGSAGLYEQYF.